This entry describes one TCR beta chain. Its antigen target is currently unknown. No clone much larger than this one lies a single base away; base qualities are absent. The time point label, read with the paper, signifies: about 28 days (+/-7) after the second vaccine dose. AZD1222 recipients given second doses at about 4 weeks or at about 12 weeks were pooled, since spike-specific TCR depth and breadth were not found to differ between the two schedules. Vaccinee samples were obtained from the UK trials COV001 and COV002, which included a single-blind randomized controlled phase 2/3 trial of AZD1222 (ChAdOx1 nCoV-19) in healthy adults. Trial participant PBMC samples were collected at day 0 and day 28 after the second dose for TCRbeta chain sequencing. Sequences LGHNA (CDR1) and YNFKEQ (CDR2) are obtained from the germline V gene. The CDR3 numbers 16 residues from cysteine through phenylalanine. CDR3 DNA only is kept here, 48 bases in frame from base 1. V and J lose 3 bases and 7 bases, and a span of 19 bases separates them.

This entry comes from a study of T cell responses to AZD1222 COVID-19 vaccine (dated by TCRdb to about 2021). Study-level background: A total of under 250 trial participants underwent TCR sequencing, of whom about 210 had received two doses of AZD1222 and roughly 26 had received two doses of the MenACWY control vaccine. Trial participants were enrolled into age subgroups of 18-55, 56-69 and 70-plus years, which contained around 150, 29 and 61 TCR-sequenced participants, respectively.

The CDR3 regions of human TCRbeta chains were subjected to immunosequencing. Per the original workflow: TCRs in the repertoires were matched against a reference library of SARS-CoV-2-specific TCRs that had been generated with the MIRA antigen-specificity platform. Breadth meant the fraction of unique TCRs that were SARS-CoV-2-associated, whereas depth meant the fraction of total T cells that were SARS-CoV-2-associated. Each spike-specific TCR was assigned to its reactive spike region and to a CD4 or CD8 class using the MIRA data. Log10-transformed breadth and depth values were compared by one-way ANOVA with Sidak's multiple comparisons tests. The immuneACCESS repertoire file appears here via TCRdb, limited to in-frame rearrangements. These files lack a portion of the clones; in checked studies, under half of the deficit traces to unresolved V genes, and the cause of the others is not known. V and J calls plus clone size are reproduced from that table; the DNA served to infer D and trimming. Across this sample there are 90,000 to 120,000 clones, with around 92% seen only once. The top ten clones comprise approximately 9.3% of the sample.

What the authors observed across the whole study: Nearly half of unique spike-specific TCRs reportedly recognized epitopes outside regions mutated in the B.1.351 and B.1.1.7 variants. Participants were mostly white British and included more females than males, and it was suggested by the authors that clonal diversity may have been underestimated. The 56-69-year group was small, and its depth increase did not reach significance, likely because of low power. Spike-specific TCR breadth and depth rose significantly after two AZD1222 doses compared with day 0 and with MenACWY recipients. Only five or six AZD1222 recipients were SARS-CoV-2 seropositive at baseline, limiting conclusions about previously exposed vaccinees. Because no samples from the day 14 peak response were available, repertoires could be characterized only after the peak T cell response. CD4 TCRs associated with the vaccine covered the entire spike protein, and the dominant responses were in regions 160-218 and 743-854.

This sequence uses TRBV4-2 and TRBJ2-1, and the D gene may be TRBD2, 6 bases matching. The source was peripheral blood, collected 28 days after the second AZD1222 dose. This sequence originates from an adult who received the AZD1222 COVID-19 vaccine. The DNA reads TGTGCCAGCAGCCATCTGTACTCCGGCGGGGTAAATGAGCAGTTCTTC. Translated, this gives CASSHLYSGGVNEQFF.